This T cell receptor (beta chain) comes out of a study of regulatory T cells in long-lasting Graves disease. Findings and limits, study-wide: Persistent-disease Graves' patients showed less TCR diversity than new cases. Persistent disease was associated with favored TRBV28 usage and with favored use of TRBJ1-2 and TRBJ2-5.

For TCR beta, libraries came from iRepertoire HTBI primers and Arm-PCR of CDR3 regions. One entry per CDR3 protein results from TCRdb running MiXCR on the multiplex PCR reads. The data show about 400,000 distinct CDR3 sequences, roughly 17% seen once. CDR3 length: 14 amino acids. Trimming cost V 2 bases and J 6 bases, with 11 bases left between them. Germline CDR1 and CDR2: WNHNN and SYGVQD (reference sequence). This clonotype was counted many times. Its cognate antigen is unknown. Regarding time point: newly diagnosed GD, antithyroid drugs for less than 3 months. Researchers made the TCR library from RNA that was extracted from PBMCs. These data were likewise used in another study, on T cells in Graves' hyperthyroidism and ophthalmopathy. That source notes: TCR CDR3 underwent first-round RT-PCR with the HTBI primer set.

The sample in question was peripheral blood mononuclear cells (PBMCs), obtained at new diagnosis, from a patient treated with antithyroid drugs. This TCR was recovered from a woman aged 18 to 35 with Graves disease. V gene TRBV10-1 combines with J gene TRBJ2-1; D might be TRBD2 (6 bases). CDR3 nucleotides: TGCGCCAGCAGTGAGCAGCCAGCGGGCAATGAGCAGTTCTTC. It codes for CASSEQPAGNEQFF.